This T cell receptor beta chain was sequenced during a study of blood T cell repertoires in COVID-19. This CDR3 is built from 13 residues. V trimming: 5 bases; J trimming: 6 bases; junction bases outside the gene matches: 5. Germline V lookup: CDR1 SGHAT, CDR2 FQDESV (reference sequence). Original analysis: Using reference gene primer amplification, nucleated cell counts were estimated. Only in-frame clones appear in the TCRdb table, and some are missing; sequencing was by immunoSEQ multiplex PCR. V and J calls and clone size are as listed in that table; D and trimming were resolved from the DNA. The sample carries fewer than 300,000 clones, about four fifths recorded once. Seattle cases were enrolled at active infection and followed longitudinally.

The receptor was derived from a human donor with COVID-19, enrolled during active disease. The donor label of this sample is uncertain. The sequenced sample consisted of peripheral blood. The rearrangement links TRBV11-1 to TRBJ2-3, with TRBD1 matching 7 bases. This CDR3 reads CASSRDREDTQYF. DNA for the CDR3: TGTGCCAGCAGCCGCGACAGGGAGGATACGCAGTATTTT.